This T cell receptor beta chain derives from a study of T-cell memory formation after mild COVID-19. Study background: The TCR clusters were mostly specific to one donor.

This CDR3 has 13 amino acids. V shed 2 bases and J shed 4 bases, with 8 bases lying between them. Germline V gene lookup returns CDR1 MNHEY and CDR2 SVGEGT. Points from the study as a whole: The study found contracting CD4+ clones mainly in CM and EM and contracting CD8+ clones in EMRA. Pre-infection memory showed some responding clones, and this suggested that cross-reactive memory joined.

This clonotype was recorded at least ten times. Its antigen is still unknown. A 5'RACE reaction primed in the constant segment made cDNA libraries of TCR alpha and TCR beta, and these carried sample barcodes and UMIs. TCRdb analysed the 5' RACE reads with MiXCR anew, one entry per CDR3 protein. Here the sample spans approximately 13,000 distinct CDR3 sequences, roughly 17% being singletons. The source is a man younger than 30 who had mild COVID-19 (a few samples of this study predate the infection). Cell type and time point are not known. Sample: PBMCs or a T cell subset sorted from them (not recorded which). V usage is TRBV6-2 or TRBV6-3 and J usage is TRBJ1-2; no reliable D call. The CDR3, as DNA: TGTGCCAGCAGTTACGAGACGGGCTATGGCTACACCTTC. Translation gives CASSYETGYGYTF.